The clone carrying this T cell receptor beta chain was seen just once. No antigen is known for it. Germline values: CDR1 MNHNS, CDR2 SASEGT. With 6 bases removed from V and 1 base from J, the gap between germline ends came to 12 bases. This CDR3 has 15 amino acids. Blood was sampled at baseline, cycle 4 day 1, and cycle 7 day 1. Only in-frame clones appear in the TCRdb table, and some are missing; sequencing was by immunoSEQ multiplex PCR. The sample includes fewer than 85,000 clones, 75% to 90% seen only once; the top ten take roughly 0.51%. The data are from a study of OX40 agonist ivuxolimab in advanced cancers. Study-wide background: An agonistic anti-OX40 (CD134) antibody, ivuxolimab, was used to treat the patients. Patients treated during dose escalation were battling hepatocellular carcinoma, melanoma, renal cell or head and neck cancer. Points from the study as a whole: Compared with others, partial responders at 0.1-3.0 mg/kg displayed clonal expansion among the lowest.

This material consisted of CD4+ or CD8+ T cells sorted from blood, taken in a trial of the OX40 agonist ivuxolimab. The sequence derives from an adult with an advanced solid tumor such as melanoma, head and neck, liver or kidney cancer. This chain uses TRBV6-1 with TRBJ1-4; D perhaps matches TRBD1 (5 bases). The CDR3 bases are TGTGCCAGCAGCGACGGACAAGGAACTAATGAAAAACTGTTTTTT. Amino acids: CASSDGQGTNEKLFF.